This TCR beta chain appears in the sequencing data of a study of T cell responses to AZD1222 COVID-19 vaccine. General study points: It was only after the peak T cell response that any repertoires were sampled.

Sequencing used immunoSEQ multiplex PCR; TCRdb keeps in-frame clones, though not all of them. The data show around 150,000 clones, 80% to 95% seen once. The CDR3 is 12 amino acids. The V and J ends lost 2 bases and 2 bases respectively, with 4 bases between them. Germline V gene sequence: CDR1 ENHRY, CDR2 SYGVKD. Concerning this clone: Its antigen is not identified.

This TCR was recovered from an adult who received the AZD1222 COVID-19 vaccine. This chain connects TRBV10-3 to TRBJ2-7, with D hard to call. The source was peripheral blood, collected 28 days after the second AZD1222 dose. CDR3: CAISEDTYEQYF. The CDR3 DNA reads TGTGCCATCAGTGAGGACACCTACGAGCAGTACTTC.